Shown below are 6 T cell receptor beta chains from a single sample sequenced in a study of T-cell reconstitution after alpha-beta-depleted transplantation in children. The TCRbeta library was prepared with unique molecular identifiers. TCRdb reprocessed the PCR reads via MiXCR and lists one record per CDR3 protein. The sample records approximately 130,000 distinct CDR3 sequences, about 9.9% being singletons. This sample comprised PBMCs, mostly from graft donor cells, obtained 180 days after TCRalphabeta/CD19-depleted stem cell transplant. These TCRs come from a girl in the first two years of life who had a stem cell transplant for combined immunodeficiency, so the T cells may come from the graft donor.

Comments on this clonotype: At one boundary the junction diverges from the germline segment, which might be a read error. This sequence joins TRBV20-1 and TRBJ2-5; 7 nucleotides line up with TRBD2. Per germline, CDR1 DFQATT and CDR2 SNEGSKA (reference sequence). The CDR3 totals 14 residues. CDR3: CSARAGRAQETQYF. CDR3 in DNA: TGCAGTGCCAGAGCTGGGAGGGCGCAAGAGACCCAGTACTTC.

The gene calls are TRBV9 and TRBJ2-1; D is unclear. CDR3 length: 14 amino acids. Trimming left V 4 bases short and J 7 bases short, with 15 bases between. Germline V gene data show CDR1 as SGDLS and CDR2 as YYNGEE. CDR3 residues: CASSPHTTLNEQFF. CDR3 coding DNA: TGTGCCAGCAGCCCACATACTACCTTAAATGAGCAGTTCTTC.

This sequence joins TRBV11-3 and TRBJ1-2; perhaps TRBD1 as D (5 bases). The CDR3 spans 15 residues. Trimming pared 5 bases from V and 6 bases from J, leaving 19 bases between. CDR1 SGHNT and CDR2 YENEEA come from the germline V gene. This CDR3 reads CASSQGRGGPDGYTF. The CDR3 DNA follows: TGTGCCAGCAGCCAAGGGAGGGGAGGGCCCGATGGCTACACCTTC.

This clonotype came up many times. V is TRBV5-1 and J is TRBJ2-3; D possibly corresponds to TRBD2 (5 bases). Germline CDR1 SGHRS, CDR2 YFSETQ. This CDR3 spans 16 amino acids. V lost 3 bases to trimming and J lost 4 bases, with 18 bases between them. The CDR3: CASSSLTVDYADTQYF. The CDR3 nucleotides are TGCGCCAGCAGCTCCTTAACCGTAGACTACGCAGATACGCAGTATTTT.

This clonotype was detected a few times. V usage is TRBV9 and J usage is TRBJ2-1; 7 bases map to TRBD1. Germline-derived CDR1 and CDR2 are SGDLS and YYNGEE. The CDR3 runs to 15 residues. V gave up 4 bases and J gave up 4 bases; unmatched junction bases: 8. The CDR3 region is CASSPRDRTYNEQFF. DNA of the CDR3: TGTGCCAGCAGCCCCCGGGACAGAACGTACAATGAGCAGTTCTTC. Full variable domain (outside the CDR3, taken from reference TRBV9 and TRBJ2-1): DSGVTQTPKHLITATGQRVTLRCSPRSGDLSVYWYQQSLDQGLQFLIQYYNGEERAKGNILERFSAQQFPDLHSELNLSSLELGDSALYFCASSPRDRTYNEQFFGPGTRLTVL.

The table lists this clonotype with a few counts. The chain has TRBV30 and TRBJ2-2, with TRBD2 matching over 14 bases. Germline assignment: CDR1 GTSNPN and CDR2 SVGIG (reference sequence). The length of the CDR3 is 14 residues. Trimming cost V 5 bases and J 6 bases; bases outside gene matches: 2. The CDR3 DNA sequence: TGTGCCTGGGCGACTAGCGGGGGGGCCGGGGAGCTGTTTTTT. It is translated as CAWATSGGAGELFF.